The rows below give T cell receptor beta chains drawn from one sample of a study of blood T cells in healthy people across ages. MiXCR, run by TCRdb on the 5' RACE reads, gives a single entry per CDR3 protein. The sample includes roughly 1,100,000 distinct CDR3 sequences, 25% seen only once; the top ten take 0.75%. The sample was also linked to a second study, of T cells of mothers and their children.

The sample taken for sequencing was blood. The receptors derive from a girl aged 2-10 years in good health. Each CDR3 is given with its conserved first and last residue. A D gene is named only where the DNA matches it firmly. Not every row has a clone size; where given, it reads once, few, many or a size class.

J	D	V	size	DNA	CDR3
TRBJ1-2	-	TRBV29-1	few	TGCAGCGTTGACCAGGGGATCTATGGCTACACCTTC	CSVDQGIYGYTF
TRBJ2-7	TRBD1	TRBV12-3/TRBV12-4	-	TGTGCCAGCTCCCGAAGAGGACAGGGCACCTACGAGCAGTACTTC	CASSRRGQGTYEQYF
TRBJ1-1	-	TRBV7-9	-	TGTGCCAGCAGTCCGGGACTTTCGGGGGGCGGAACTGAAGCTTTCTTT	CASSPGLSGGGTEAFF
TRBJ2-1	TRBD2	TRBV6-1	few	TGTGCCAGCAGTGAAAGACTAGCGGGGGGGCCGGTCAATGAGCAGTTCTTC	CASSERLAGGPVNEQFF
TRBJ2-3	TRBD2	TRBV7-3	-	TGTGCCAGCAGCTCCGAACCAAGGCTAGCGGGAGTTTCAGATACGCAGTATTTT	CASSSEPRLAGVSDTQYF
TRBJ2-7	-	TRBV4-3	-	TGCGCCAGCAGCGTTGCCGGGGGCTCAAGCGAGCAGTACTTC	CASSVAGGSSEQYF
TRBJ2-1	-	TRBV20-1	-	TGCAGTGCTGGGGGTGGGGTAGCCTACAATGAGCAGTTCTTC	CSAGGGVAYNEQFF
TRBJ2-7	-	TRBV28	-	TGTGCCAGCAGTTTATCCCCCAAGACATACGAGCAGTACTTC	CASSLSPKTYEQYF
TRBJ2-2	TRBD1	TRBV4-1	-	TGCGCCAGCAGCCAAGGACAGGGGGGAGCCGGGGAGCTGTTTTTT	CASSQGQGGAGELFF
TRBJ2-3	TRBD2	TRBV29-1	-	TGCAGCGTCGTGGGGACTACGGATACGCAGTATTTT	CSVVGTTDTQYF
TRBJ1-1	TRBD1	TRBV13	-	TGTGCCAGCAGCTTTCAGGGACAGGGGGCCGAGTACGGTGAAGCTTTCTTT	CASSFQGQGAEYGEAFF
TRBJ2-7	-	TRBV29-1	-	TGCAGCGTTGCCTCCCTCCGGGACACGTCCTACGAGCAGTACTTC	CSVASLRDTSYEQYF
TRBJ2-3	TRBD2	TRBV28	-	TGTGCCAGTCCGAGCGGGAGCGGCAGCACAGATACGCAGTATTTT	CASPSGSGSTDTQYF
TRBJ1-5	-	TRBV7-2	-	TGTGCCAGCAGCTTAGGAATCGGCCCACCCCAGCATTTT	CASSLGIGPPQHF
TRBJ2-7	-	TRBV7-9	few	TGTGCCAGCAGCTTAGTATACGAGACGGCGTACGAGCAGTACTTC	CASSLVYETAYEQYF
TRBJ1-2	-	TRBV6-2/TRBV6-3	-	TGTGCCAGCAGTAACCCCAGGGAAGGGAACTATGGCTACACCTTC	CASSNPREGNYGYTF
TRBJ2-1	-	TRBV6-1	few	TGTGCCAGCAACCTCTTCCGGGACGGGTACAATGAGCAGTTCTTC	CASNLFRDGYNEQFF
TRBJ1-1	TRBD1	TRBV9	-	TGTGCCAGCAGCGGGGGACAGGGGTTTCCTGAAGCTTTCTTT	CASSGGQGFPEAFF
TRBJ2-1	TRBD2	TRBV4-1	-	TGCGCCAGCAGCCCTCTAGCGGGATCGGGCGGGGGCATGCCCAATGAGCAGTTCTTC	CASSPLAGSGGGMPNEQFF
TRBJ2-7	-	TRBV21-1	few	TGTGCCAGCAGCAACAGTAAACGGGTCCCGATCTACGAGCAGTACTTC	CASSNSKRVPIYEQYF
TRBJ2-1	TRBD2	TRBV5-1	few	TGCGCCAGCAGCTTGGGTCTCGGGAGGGATGAGCAGTTCTTC	CASSLGLGRDEQFF
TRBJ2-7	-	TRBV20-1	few	TGCAGTGCTAGGACAGTAAATACCTACGAGCAGTACTTC	CSARTVNTYEQYF
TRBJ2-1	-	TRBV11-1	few	TGTGCCAGCAGCTTACTCCGGAGCTACAATGAGCAGTTCTTC	CASSLLRSYNEQFF
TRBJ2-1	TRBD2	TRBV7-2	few	TGTGCCAGCAGCTTTAGCGGGAGGGGAAATGAGCAGTTCTTC	CASSFSGRGNEQFF
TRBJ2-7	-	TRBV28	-	TGTGCCAGCAGTTTAGTGCTTTCCCAACTCGAGCAGTACTTC	CASSLVLSQLEQYF
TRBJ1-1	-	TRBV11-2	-	TGTGCCAGCAGGTCAGGGGCCCCGGTGAGGTCGGACACTGAAGCCTTCTTT	CASRSGAPVRSDTEAFF
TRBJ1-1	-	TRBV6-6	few	TGTGCCAGCAAAACCGGACGGGAAGCTTTCTTT	CASKTGREAFF